These T cell receptor beta chains were read from a single sample in a study of CD8 T cells in ankylosing spondylitis. Via MiXCR, TCRdb re-called the 5' RACE reads, giving one row per CDR3 protein. The sample contains 750,000 to 850,000 distinct CDR3 sequences, roughly 12% of which appear only once. The specimen was blood, either unsorted or a sorted T cell fraction (not recorded which). The receptor set was obtained from a male donor with ankylosing spondylitis. The CDR3 runs from the conserved cysteine through the conserved F or W. Fields, in order: CDR3 protein, CDR3 DNA, V gene, D gene, J gene, clone size. D genes are given only for firm matches. Clone size appears in some rows only: once, few, many, or a class for an expanded clone.

CASRQGSSNQPQHF	TGTGCCAGTCGACAGGGGTCGAGCAATCAGCCCCAGCATTTT	TRBV19	TRBD1	TRBJ1-5	few
CASSLGLEAGIAF	TGTGCCAGCAGTTTGGGTTTGGAGGCAGGTATCGCATTT	TRBV12-3/TRBV12-4	.	TRBJ2-3	.
CATSRFGRQNIQYF	TGTGCCACCAGCAGATTCGGACGACAAAACATTCAGTACTTC	TRBV15	.	TRBJ2-4	few
CASSGRAGRLNTEAFF	TGTGCCAGCAGCGGGAGGGCGGGAAGATTGAACACTGAAGCTTTCTTT	TRBV2	.	TRBJ1-1	.
CASSETGTNNYGYTF	TGCGCCAGCAGCGAAACCGGGACAAACAACTATGGCTACACCTTC	TRBV5-1	.	TRBJ1-2	.
CASSLEIAGGGEQYF	TGCGCCAGCAGCTTGGAGATAGCGGGGGGTGGAGAGCAGTACTTC	TRBV5-1	TRBD2	TRBJ2-7	few
CASSLGEGVTEAFF	TGTGCCAGCAGCCTCGGTGAGGGGGTGACTGAAGCTTTCTTT	TRBV7-9	.	TRBJ1-1	many
CASRSAGGDEQYF	TGCGCCAGCCGATCCGCGGGAGGCGACGAGCAGTACTTC	TRBV10-2	TRBD2	TRBJ2-7	few
CASSLGLFSYEQYF	TGTGCCAGCAGCTTAGGACTGTTCTCCTACGAGCAGTACTTC	TRBV7-8	.	TRBJ2-7	many
CSARVNLAGVYNEQFF	TGCAGTGCTAGAGTAAACCTAGCGGGGGTCTACAATGAGCAGTTCTTC	TRBV20-1	TRBD2	TRBJ2-1	few
CASSHSAGANVLTF	TGTGCCAGCAGCCATTCCGCCGGGGCCAACGTCCTGACTTTC	TRBV3-1	.	TRBJ2-6	few
CASRAAGQNTGELFF	TGTGCCTCTAGGGCCGCCGGGCAGAACACCGGGGAGCTGTTTTTT	TRBV24-1	.	TRBJ2-2	few
CAISFDSKETQYF	TGTGCCATCAGTTTTGACAGCAAAGAGACCCAGTACTTC	TRBV10-3	.	TRBJ2-5	few
CAISESERGSSYNEQFF	TGTGCCATCAGTGAGTCGGAGCGGGGGAGCTCCTACAATGAGCAGTTCTTC	TRBV10-3	TRBD2	TRBJ2-1	many
CSARDEFAGTGNSPLHF	TGCAGTGCTAGAGATGAATTCGCCGGGACGGGGAATTCACCCCTCCACTTT	TRBV20-1	.	TRBJ1-6	many
CASSQERDVIGGGTDTQYF	TGTGCCAGCAGCCAAGAAAGGGACGTGATAGGGGGGGGCACAGATACGCAGTATTTT	TRBV4-2	.	TRBJ2-3	few
CSARDLYGGGHLGTQYF	TGCAGTGCTAGAGATTTGTACGGCGGGGGCCACCTGGGGACCCAGTACTTC	TRBV20-1	.	TRBJ2-5	.
CASSQQRAGGVYEQYF	TGTGCCAGCAGCCAACAGCGAGCGGGAGGTGTCTACGAGCAGTACTTC	TRBV3-1	TRBD2	TRBJ2-7	few
CASSFLQVPYEQYF	TGTGCCAGCAGCTTTTTACAGGTCCCCTACGAGCAGTACTTC	TRBV5-6	.	TRBJ2-7	.
CSVQHREYTEAFF	TGCAGCGTTCAGCACAGGGAGTACACTGAAGCTTTCTTT	TRBV29-1	.	TRBJ1-1	.
CSAGWTGSSYEQYF	TGCAGTGCTGGCTGGACAGGGAGCTCCTACGAGCAGTACTTC	TRBV20-1	TRBD1	TRBJ2-7	few
CATRPPTGELFF	TGTGCCACGCGACCTCCGACCGGGGAGCTGTTTTTT	TRBV28	.	TRBJ2-2	few
CASSEYNTEAFF	TGCGCCAGCAGCGAATATAACACTGAAGCTTTCTTT	TRBV5-1	.	TRBJ1-1	few
CASSPGYPYEQYF	TGTGCCAGCAGCCCCGGGTACCCCTACGAGCAGTACTTC	TRBV12-3/TRBV12-4	.	TRBJ2-7	.
CSVGPPDRQFF	TGCAGCGTTGGTCCCCCAGACCGGCAGTTCTTC	TRBV29-1	.	TRBJ2-1	many